The 7 T cell receptor beta chains in this list originate from one sample, sequenced in a study of blood T cell repertoires in COVID-19. Sequencing used immunoSEQ multiplex PCR; TCRdb keeps in-frame clones, though not all of them. Of roughly 200,000 clones listed, more than 75% are singletons. Sequences were obtained from peripheral blood. Source of these receptors: a man aged 60 to 69 who had recovered from COVID-19.

This clone was detected only once. The CDR3 DNA reads TGTGCCACCAGTGATCCCGGGACAGGGAACACAGATACGCAGTATTTT. Translation gives CATSDPGTGNTDTQYF. The chain recombines TRBV24-1 with TRBJ2-3, with TRBD1 identical over 9 bases. The V gene end was trimmed by 3 bases and the J gene end by 2 bases; junction bases not matched to a gene: 5. Germline assignment: CDR1 KGHDR and CDR2 SFDVKD. This CDR3 is 16 amino acids long.

The chain joins TRBV15 to TRBJ1-5; TRBD1 matches at 8 bases. This CDR3 comprises 14 residues. J lost 0 bases, V lost 6 bases, and 1 base had no gene match. Germline CDR1 LNHNV, CDR2 YYDKDF (reference sequence). The DNA of the CDR3 is TGTGCCACCAGACAGGGGGGTAGCAATCAGCCCCAGCATTTT. Residues: CATRQGGSNQPQHF.

The chain uses TRBV7-3 and TRBJ2-5; the match to TRBD1 covers 9 bases. J was trimmed by 6 bases and V by 4 bases; bases with no gene match: 3. The CDR3 extends over 13 amino acids. Germline CDR1 SGHTA, CDR2 FQGTGA. The CDR3 sequence is CASSSGQGKTQYF. In DNA form, the CDR3 reads TGTGCCAGCAGCTCGGGACAGGGAAAGACCCAGTACTTC.

The gene calls are TRBV10-2 and TRBJ2-2, with D possibly matching TRBD2 (6 bases). V was trimmed by 4 bases and J by 5 bases, leaving 14 bases between them. This CDR3 contains 15 residues. From germline, CDR1 is WSHSY and CDR2 SAAADI. In DNA, the CDR3 is TGCGCCAGCAGTGGTGGAGGGCTTGGAACCGGGGAGCTGTTTTTT. Its protein product is CASSGGGLGTGELFF.

The J gene is TRBJ2-5, the V gene TRBV24-1; tentatively, D is TRBD1 (5 bases). The CDR3 is 14 residues long. Looked up from germline, CDR1 is KGHDR and CDR2 is SFDVKD. The V end was cut by 4 bases, the J end by 2 bases, with 10 bases between. CDR3 loop: CATSDNRQQETQYF. In nucleotides, the CDR3 is TGTGCCACCAGTGACAACCGACAGCAAGAGACCCAGTACTTC.

This chain joins TRBV9 and TRBJ1-1; D remains unclear. The CDR3 has 13 residues. V lost 2 bases, J lost 6 bases, and 11 bases lay in between. Per the germline V gene, CDR1 is SGDLS and CDR2 is YYNGEE. CDR3 sequence reads: CASSVEWYAEAFF. The CDR3 DNA follows: TGTGCCAGCAGCGTGGAGTGGTACGCTGAAGCTTTCTTT.

The V and J genes are TRBV3-1 (or the pseudogene TRBV3-2) and TRBJ1-4; 8 bases are a match to TRBD1. This CDR3 contains 15 residues. Germline CDR1 and CDR2: LGHDT and YNNKEL (reference sequence). Germline trimming cut 4 bases from V and 7 bases from J; bases unmatched to any gene: 8. The CDR3 here is CASSLRTGLGEKLFF. Here the CDR3 DNA reads TGTGCCAGCAGCCTTCGGACAGGGTTAGGTGAAAAACTGTTTTTT.